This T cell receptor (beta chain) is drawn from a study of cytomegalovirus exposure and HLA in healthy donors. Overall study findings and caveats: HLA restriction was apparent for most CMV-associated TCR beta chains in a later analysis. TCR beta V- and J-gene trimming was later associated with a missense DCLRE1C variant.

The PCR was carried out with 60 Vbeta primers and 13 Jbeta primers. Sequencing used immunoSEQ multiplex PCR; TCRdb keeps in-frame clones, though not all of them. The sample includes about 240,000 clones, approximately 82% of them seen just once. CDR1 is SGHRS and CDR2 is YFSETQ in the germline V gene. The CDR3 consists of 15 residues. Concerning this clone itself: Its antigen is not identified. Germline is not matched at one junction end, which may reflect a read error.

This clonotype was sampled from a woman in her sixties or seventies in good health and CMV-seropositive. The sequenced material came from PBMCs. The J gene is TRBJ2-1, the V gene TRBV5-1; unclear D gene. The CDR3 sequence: CASSPAHSSYNERFF. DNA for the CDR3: TGCGCCAGCAGCCCGGCCCACTCCTCCTACAATGAGCGGTTCTTC.